This T cell receptor beta chain originates from a study of blood T cells in healthy people across ages. Study outcomes and limitations: Bulk PBMC profiling left naive and antigen-experienced comparisons inconclusive.

A second PCR of about 7 to 12 cycles used a sample-barcoded 5' primer and a J-beta primer mix. In TCRdb, the 5' RACE reads were re-called with MiXCR into one record per CDR3 protein. The sample includes 1.2 million to 1.5 million distinct CDR3 sequences, 55% to 75% of them seen just once. CDR3 length: 16 residues. Trimming shortened V by 3 bases and J by 4 bases, and 16 bases separated the two germline ends. Germline values: CDR1 MRHNA, CDR2 SNTAGT. Roughly 9.2 milliliters was the volume of peripheral blood drawn from each donor. Per sample, extraction of total RNA gave at least 5 micrograms in every case. Comments on this clonotype: What it binds is unknown.

The origin of this receptor is a man aged 18 to 30 in good health. The chain carries TRBV6-4 and TRBJ2-1; TRBD2 is a possible D gene (7 bases). The source material was blood. Here the CDR3 reads CASSDEGGGLYNEQFF. The CDR3 region has the DNA TGTGCCAGCAGTGATGAGGGGGGGGGCCTTTACAATGAGCAGTTCTTC.